The T cell receptor (beta chain) described here comes from a study of blood T cell repertoires in COVID-19. As processed by the authors: Estimation of nucleated cell counts relied on the amplification of reference gene primers. Measured with immunoSEQ multiplex PCR; TCRdb has only the in-frame clones, and not every one. The D gene and trimming were derived from the DNA, and the V and J assignments and clone size from that table. The table shows around 250,000 clones, with 80% to 90% occurring only once. Trimming stripped 4 bases from V and 5 bases from J, with 6 bases between. The CDR3 sequence is 12 residues long. Across roughly 25 US areas, participants ranged in age from about 18 to 100 years.

The receptor was isolated from a woman aged 30 to 39 with acute COVID-19. Sequenced input: PBMCs or T cells enriched from blood (not recorded which). V usage is TRBV12-3 or TRBV12-4 and J usage is TRBJ2-1; D remains unclear. The CDR3 protein is CASSYSNNEQFF. The CDR3 coding sequence is TGTGCCAGCAGTTACAGCAACAATGAGCAGTTCTTC.